This TCR beta chain was found in a study of shared clonotypes between healthy human individuals. A note on this clone: Its specificity is not known. The sample holds other DNA sequences that translate to the same CDR3.

As defined, naive CD8 cells were CD45RO-negative and positively selected for CCR7, with terminally differentiated effector memory CD45RA+ cells excluded. Some clones are missing from TCRdb's copy, which holds only in-frame ones; the method was immunoSEQ multiplex PCR. The sample yields about 590,000 clones, over 95% seen once. Findings and caveats of the study: Non-shared clonotypes showed lower generation probabilities than clonotypes common to all four donors.

Germline CDR1 LNHDA, CDR2 SQIVND (reference sequence). V was clipped by 0 bases and J by 5 bases, with 7 bases between them. CDR3 size: 13 residues. The genes are TRBV19 and TRBJ2-5; D ambiguous. Sequenced: naive CD8+ T cells sorted from blood. The TCR sequence derives from a woman aged 25-40 years in good health. The CDR3 here is CASSIDPEETQYF. In DNA, the CDR3 is TGTGCCAGTAGTATAGATCCGGAGGAGACCCAGTACTTC.